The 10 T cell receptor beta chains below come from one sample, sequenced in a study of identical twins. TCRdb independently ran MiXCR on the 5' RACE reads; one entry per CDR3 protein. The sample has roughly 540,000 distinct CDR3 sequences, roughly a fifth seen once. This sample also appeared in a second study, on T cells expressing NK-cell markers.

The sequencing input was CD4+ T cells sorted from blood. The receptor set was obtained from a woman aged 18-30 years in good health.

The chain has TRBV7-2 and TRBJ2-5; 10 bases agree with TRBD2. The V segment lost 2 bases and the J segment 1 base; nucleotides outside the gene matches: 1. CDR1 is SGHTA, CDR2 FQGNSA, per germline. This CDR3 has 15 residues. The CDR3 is CASSLKREGQETQYF. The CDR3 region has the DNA TGTGCCAGCAGCTTAAAGCGGGAGGGCCAAGAGACCCAGTACTTC.

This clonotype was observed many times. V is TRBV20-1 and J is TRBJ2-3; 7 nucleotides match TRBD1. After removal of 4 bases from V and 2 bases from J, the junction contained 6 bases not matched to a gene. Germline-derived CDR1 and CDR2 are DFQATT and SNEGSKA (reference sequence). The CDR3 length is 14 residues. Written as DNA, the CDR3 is TGCAGTGCTACTAGACAGGGAATCACAGATACGCAGTATTTT. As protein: CSATRQGITDTQYF.

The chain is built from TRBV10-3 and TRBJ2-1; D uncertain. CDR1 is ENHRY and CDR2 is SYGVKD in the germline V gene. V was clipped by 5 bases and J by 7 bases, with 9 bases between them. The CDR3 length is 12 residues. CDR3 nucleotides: TGTGCCATCAGTCCGGACCTAAATGAGCAGTTCTTC. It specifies CAISPDLNEQFF.

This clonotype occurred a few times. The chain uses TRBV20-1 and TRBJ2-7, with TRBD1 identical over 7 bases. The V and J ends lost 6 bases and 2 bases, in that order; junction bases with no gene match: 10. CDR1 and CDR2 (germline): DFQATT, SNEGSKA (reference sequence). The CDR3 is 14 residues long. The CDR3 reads CSAARTGTTYEQYF. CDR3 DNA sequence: TGCAGTGCCGCTAGGACAGGCACGACCTACGAGCAGTACTTC.

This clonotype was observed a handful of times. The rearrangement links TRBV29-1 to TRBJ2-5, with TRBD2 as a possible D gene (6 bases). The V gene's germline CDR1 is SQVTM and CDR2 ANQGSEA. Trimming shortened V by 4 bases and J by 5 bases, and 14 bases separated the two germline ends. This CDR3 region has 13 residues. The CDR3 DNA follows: TGCAGCGTTGTGGCGGGGCTCGGGGAGACCCAGTACTTC. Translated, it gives CSVVAGLGETQYF.

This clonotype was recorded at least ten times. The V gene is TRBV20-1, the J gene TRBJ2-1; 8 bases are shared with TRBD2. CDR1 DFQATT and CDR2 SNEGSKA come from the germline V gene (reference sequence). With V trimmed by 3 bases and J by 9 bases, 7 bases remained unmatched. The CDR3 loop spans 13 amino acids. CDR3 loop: CSASRLGGGEQFF. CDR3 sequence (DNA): TGCAGTGCTAGTAGGCTCGGGGGGGGTGAGCAGTTCTTC.

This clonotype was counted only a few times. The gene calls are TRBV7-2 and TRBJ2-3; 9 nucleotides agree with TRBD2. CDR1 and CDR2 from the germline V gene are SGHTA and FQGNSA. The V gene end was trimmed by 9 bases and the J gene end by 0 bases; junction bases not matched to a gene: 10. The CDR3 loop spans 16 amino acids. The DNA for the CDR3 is TGTGCCAGTAGCGGGAGAGGCATTACTAGCACAGATACGCAGTATTTT. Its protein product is CASSGRGITSTDTQYF.

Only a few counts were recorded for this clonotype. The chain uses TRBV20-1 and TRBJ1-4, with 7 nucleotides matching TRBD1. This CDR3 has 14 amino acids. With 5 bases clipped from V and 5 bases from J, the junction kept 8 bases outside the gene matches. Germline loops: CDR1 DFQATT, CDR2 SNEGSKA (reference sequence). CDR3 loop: CSALTGQTNEKLFF. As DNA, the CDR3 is TGCAGTGCTTTGACGGGACAGACGAATGAAAAACTGTTTTTT.

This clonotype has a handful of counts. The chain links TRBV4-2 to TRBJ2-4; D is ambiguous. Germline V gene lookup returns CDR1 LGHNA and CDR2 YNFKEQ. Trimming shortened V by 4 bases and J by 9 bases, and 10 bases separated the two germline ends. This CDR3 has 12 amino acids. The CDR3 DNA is TGTGCCAGCAGCCTTAGTCGGGCCATTCAGTACTTC. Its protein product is CASSLSRAIQYF.

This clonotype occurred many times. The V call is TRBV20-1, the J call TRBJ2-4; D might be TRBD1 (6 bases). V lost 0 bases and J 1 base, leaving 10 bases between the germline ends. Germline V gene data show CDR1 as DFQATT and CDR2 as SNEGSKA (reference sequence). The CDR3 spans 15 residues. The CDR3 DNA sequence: TGCAGTGCTAGAGACAGGGGCTGGGCCAAAAACATTCAGTACTTC. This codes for CSARDRGWAKNIQYF.